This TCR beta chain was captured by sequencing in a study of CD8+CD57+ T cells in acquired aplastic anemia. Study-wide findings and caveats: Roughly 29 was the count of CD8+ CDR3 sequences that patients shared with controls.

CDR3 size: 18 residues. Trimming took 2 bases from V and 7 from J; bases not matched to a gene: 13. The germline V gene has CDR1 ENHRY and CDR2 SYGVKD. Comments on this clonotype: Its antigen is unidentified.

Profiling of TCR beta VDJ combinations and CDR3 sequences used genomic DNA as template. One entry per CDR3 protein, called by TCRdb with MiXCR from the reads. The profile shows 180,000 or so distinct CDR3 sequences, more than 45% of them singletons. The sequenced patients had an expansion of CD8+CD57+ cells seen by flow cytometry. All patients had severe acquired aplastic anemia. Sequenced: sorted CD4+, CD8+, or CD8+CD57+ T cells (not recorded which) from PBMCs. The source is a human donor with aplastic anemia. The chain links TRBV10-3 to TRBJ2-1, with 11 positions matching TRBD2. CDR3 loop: CAISEGIAGGLRRNEQFF. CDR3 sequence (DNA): TGTGCCATCAGTGAGGGGATAGCGGGAGGGTTGAGGAGGAATGAGCAGTTCTTC.